This T cell receptor (beta chain) emerged from a study of T cell responses to AZD1222 COVID-19 vaccine. The CDR3 is 13 residues long. CDR1 is MDHEN, CDR2 SYDVKM, per germline. Trimming shortened V by 6 bases and J by 6 bases, and 13 bases separated the two germline ends. Data came from immunoSEQ multiplex PCR; TCRdb stores just in-frame clones and leaves some out. The sample has fewer than 70,000 clones; over 65% are singletons. The material sequenced was peripheral blood, taken 28 days after the second AZD1222 dose. This TCR derives from an adult who received the AZD1222 COVID-19 vaccine. The gene calls are TRBV28 and TRBJ2-3; no clear D. The CDR3 bases are TGTGCCAGCAGACTAACCTCCCAGGATACGCAGTATTTT. Translated, it gives CASRLTSQDTQYF.